The 17 T cell receptor beta chains reported below all come from one sample, sequenced in a study of monozygotic twins with inflammatory bowel disease. One entry per CDR3 protein, without DNA, is what TCRdb gives after re-calling the 5' RACE reads. The sample yields about 160,000 distinct CDR3 sequences, of which the top ten take up under 3.5%. Sequencing input: blood. Every receptor here comes from a human donor with ulcerative colitis or Crohn's disease, or a healthy co-twin of an affected twin (not recorded which).

The CDR3 reads CASSLYSRSIDEQYF. This chain links TRBV27 with TRBJ2-7. Germline loops: CDR1 MNHEY, CDR2 SMNVEV (reference sequence). There are 15 residues in the CDR3.

The V gene is TRBV12-3 or TRBV12-4, the J gene TRBJ2-4; TCRdb returns TRBD1, unconfirmable since there is no DNA. The CDR3 extends over 15 amino acids. The CDR3 sequence is CASSLEGGGTDIQYF.

The rearrangement uses TRBV28 and TRBJ2-7; no DNA is available, so the TRBD1 call from TCRdb remains unchecked. The CDR3 is made up of 15 amino acids. From germline, CDR1 is MDHEN and CDR2 SYDVKM. CDR3 region: CASSLQGELGYEQYF.

V is TRBV24-1 and J is TRBJ2-7; the D call of TRBD2 rests on TCRdb alone, since no DNA is present to check it. CDR3 length equals 13 residues. Germline V lookup: CDR1 KGHDR, CDR2 SFDVKD. This CDR3 is CATGTASSYEQYF.

The chain is built from TRBV13 and TRBJ2-3; the D call from TCRdb, TRBD2, cannot be confirmed without DNA. This CDR3 has 15 residues. In germline, CDR1 is PRHDT, CDR2 FYEKMQ (reference sequence). CDR3 loop: CASSPTSGSEDTQYF. Filled out from reference TRBV13 and TRBJ2-3, the complete variable domain reads AAGVIQSPRHLIKEKRETATLKCYPIPRHDTVYWYQQGPGQDPQFLISFYEKMQSDKGSIPDRFSAQQFSDYHSELNMSSLELGDSALYFCASSPTSGSEDTQYFGPGTRLTVL.

The chain links TRBV29-1 to TRBJ1-5; TCRdb indicates TRBD1, and absent DNA this call remains unverified. Germline loops: CDR1 SQVTM, CDR2 ANQGSEA. CDR3 length: 13 amino acids. CDR3: CSVGGQSNQPQHF.

This chain uses TRBV12-3 or TRBV12-4 with TRBJ2-1; the D gene TCRdb calls, TRBD2, cannot be checked with no DNA. The CDR3 is 15 amino acids. CDR3 sequence reads: CASSFDGSRGNEQFF.

The chain employs TRBV2 and TRBJ2-2. The CDR3 is 14 amino acids. CDR1 is SNHLY and CDR2 is FYNNEI in the germline V gene. CDR3 residues: CASRKGTNTGELFF.

CDR3 in amino acids: CASSLYQTSGKIEQYF. This chain links TRBV5-4 with TRBJ2-7; TCRdb proposes TRBD2, but this gene call is untestable without DNA. The CDR3 consists of 16 residues. The germline V gene has CDR1 SGHNT and CDR2 YYREEE (reference sequence).

The chain joins TRBV4-2 to TRBJ2-1; checking the TCRdb D call of TRBD2 is not possible without DNA. Germline V gene lookup returns CDR1 LGHNA and CDR2 YNFKEQ. The CDR3 has 16 amino acids. The CDR3 reads CASSQGTSGGYNEQFF.

This rearrangement joins TRBV5-1 to TRBJ1-6; TCRdb proposes TRBD1, but this gene call is untestable without DNA. Per the germline V gene, CDR1 is SGHRS and CDR2 is YFSETQ. CDR3 length: 17 residues. The chain's CDR3 is CASSLAAGIGGNSPLHF.

The chain is built from TRBV12-3 or TRBV12-4 and TRBJ1-6; TCRdb designates TRBD1, a call that cannot be tested without DNA. The CDR3 consists of 14 residues. CDR3 protein: CASRLTGNNSPLHF.

This chain uses TRBV6-1 with TRBJ2-5; without DNA, the TCRdb call of TRBD1 cannot be checked. Per germline, CDR1 MNHNS and CDR2 SASEGT. CDR3 length equals 14 residues. CDR3 residues: CASSRGGEIVTQYF.

CDR3 sequence reads: CASSRDRGREQFF. The chain combines TRBV7-3 with TRBJ2-1; TCRdb's D call, TRBD1, is unchecked because there is no DNA. In germline, CDR1 is SGHTA, CDR2 FQGTGA. The CDR3 loop spans 13 amino acids.

V usage is TRBV15 and J usage is TRBJ2-7; the TCRdb call, TRBD2, lacks DNA for checking. The CDR3 extends over 16 amino acids. Germline V gene sequence: CDR1 LNHNV, CDR2 YYDKDF (reference sequence). This chain's CDR3 is CATSRDESGSSYEQYF.

The V gene is TRBV3-1, the J gene TRBJ1-1; lacking DNA, the TRBD1 call made by TCRdb goes unchecked. CDR1 and CDR2 from the germline V gene are LGHDT and YNNKEL (reference sequence). The CDR3 covers 15 residues. The chain's CDR3 is CASSQEITGTTEAFF.

This rearrangement joins TRBV9 to TRBJ1-6. Germline V lookup: CDR1 SGDLS, CDR2 YYNGEE. The CDR3 sequence is 14 residues long. CDR3 loop: CASSVATSHSPLHF. Drawing the rest from reference TRBV9 and TRBJ1-6, the complete variable domain is DSGVTQTPKHLITATGQRVTLRCSPRSGDLSVYWYQQSLDQGLQFLIQYYNGEERAKGNILERFSAQQFPDLHSELNLSSLELGDSALYFCASSVATSHSPLHFGNGTRLTVT.